The following is a T cell receptor (beta chain) sequence with its context. What it recognizes is unknown. These data are taken from a study of CXCR3-negative and CXCR3-positive naive CD8 T cells. CD45RO-CCR7+CD27+CD95- expression identified naive CD8+ T cells. The authors prepared UMI-labeled TRB cDNA libraries by 5' RACE. TCRdb reprocessed the 5' RACE reads, keeping one entry per CDR3 protein, no DNA. This sample contains tens of thousands of distinct CDR3 sequences. Whole-study results and caveats: CXCR3 expression dropped partially after cryopreservation, and most assays relied on fresh PBMCs. CXCR3-positive naive cells carried more hydrophobic TRB CDR3s than CXCR3-negative naive cells did. TRBV-TRBJ usage was similar across naive CXCR3 subsets but distinct in memory cells.

The germline CDR1 and CDR2 sequences are MNHEY and SMNVEV (reference sequence). This CDR3 is 16 amino acids long. This TCR was recovered from a human donor in good health. Some clones in this sample may be carry-over from other donors' samples. V gene TRBV27 combines with J gene TRBJ2-3; TCRdb proposes TRBD2, but this gene call is untestable without DNA. Sequenced input: naive CXCR3+ CD8+ T cells from blood. The subset is: CD45RO-CCR7+CD27+CD95- naive CD8+ T cells expressing CXCR3 (TNR3+). The CDR3 protein is CASSLFAGVATDTQYF.